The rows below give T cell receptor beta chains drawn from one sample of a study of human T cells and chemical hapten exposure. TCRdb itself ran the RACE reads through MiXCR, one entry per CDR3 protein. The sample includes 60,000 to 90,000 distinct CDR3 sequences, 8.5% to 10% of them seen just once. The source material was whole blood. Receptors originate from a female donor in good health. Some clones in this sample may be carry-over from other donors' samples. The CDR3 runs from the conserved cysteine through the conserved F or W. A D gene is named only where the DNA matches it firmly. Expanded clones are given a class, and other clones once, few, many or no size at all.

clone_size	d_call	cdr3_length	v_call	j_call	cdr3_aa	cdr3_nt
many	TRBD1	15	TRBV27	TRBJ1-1	CASSLISWGQSEAFF	TGTGCCAGCAGTCTTATATCCTGGGGACAGTCTGAAGCTTTCTTT
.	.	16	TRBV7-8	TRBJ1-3	CASSFLNSVSGNTIYF	TGTGCCAGCAGCTTTCTAAACAGTGTCTCTGGAAACACCATATATTTT
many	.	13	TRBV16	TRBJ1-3	CASSQLSGNTIYF	TGTGCCAGCAGCCAATTGTCGGGAAACACCATATATTTT
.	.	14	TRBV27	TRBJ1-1	CASSYTGTNTEAFF	TGTGCCAGCAGTTATACAGGGACCAACACTGAAGCTTTCTTT
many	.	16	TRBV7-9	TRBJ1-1	CASSLSLSAQNTEAFF	TGTGCCAGCAGCTTATCGTTGTCCGCTCAGAACACTGAAGCTTTCTTT
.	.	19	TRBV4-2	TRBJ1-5	CASSPRMNSGGAKTDTQHF	TGTGCCAGCAGCCCACGCATGAATAGCGGGGGGGCCAAAACAGATACGCAGCATTTT
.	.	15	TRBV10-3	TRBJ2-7	CAISELSPSSYEQYF	TGTGCCATCAGTGAGTTGTCACCGAGCTCCTACGAGCAGTACTTC
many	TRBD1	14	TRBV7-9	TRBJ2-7	CASSSGQGSYEQYF	TGTGCCAGCAGCTCAGGACAGGGTTCCTACGAGCAGTACTTC
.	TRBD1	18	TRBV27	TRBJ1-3	CASSPWGGGQGAGNTIYF	TGTGCCAGCTCACCCTGGGGGGGGGGACAGGGGGCTGGAAACACCATATATTTT
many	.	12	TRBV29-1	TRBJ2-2	CSVEEGPGELFF	TGCAGCGTTGAAGAAGGGCCAGGGGAGCTGTTTTTT
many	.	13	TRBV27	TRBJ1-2	CASSTGSSYGYTF	TGTGCCAGCAGTACAGGGTCCTCTTATGGCTACACCTTC
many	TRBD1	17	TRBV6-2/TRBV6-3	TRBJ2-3	CASSYSLPRGLKDTQYF	TGTGCCAGCAGTTACTCGTTGCCCAGGGGGCTTAAAGATACGCAGTATTTT
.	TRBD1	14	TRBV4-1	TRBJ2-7	CASSPGTGSYEQYF	TGCGCCAGCAGCCCGGGGACAGGCTCCTACGAGCAGTACTTC
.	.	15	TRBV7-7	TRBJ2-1	CASSSQPGDHNEQFF	TGTGCCAGCAGCTCCCAGCCCGGTGACCACAATGAGCAGTTCTTC
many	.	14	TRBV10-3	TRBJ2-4	CASQRDSGKNIQYF	TGTGCCAGCCAACGTGATAGCGGAAAAAACATTCAGTACTTC
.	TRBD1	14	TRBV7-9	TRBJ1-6	CASSPTGGGSPLHF	TGTGCCAGCAGCCCCACAGGGGGGGGTTCACCCCTCCACTTT
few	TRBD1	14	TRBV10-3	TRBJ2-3	CAIRQTGGTDTQYF	TGTGCCATCAGACAGACAGGGGGCACAGATACGCAGTATTTT
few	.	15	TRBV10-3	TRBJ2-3	CAIRAGAPPTDTQYF	TGTGCCATCAGGGCAGGGGCCCCTCCGACAGATACGCAGTATTTT
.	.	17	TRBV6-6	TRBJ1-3	CASSYLSGGHSGNTIYF	TGTGCCAGCAGTTACCTTAGTGGGGGCCACTCTGGAAACACCATATATTTT
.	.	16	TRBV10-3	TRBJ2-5	CAISELSGQLQETQYF	TGTGCCATCAGTGAGTTATCAGGACAGCTCCAAGAGACCCAGTACTTC
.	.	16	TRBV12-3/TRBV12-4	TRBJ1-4	CASRRRGVGGGEKLFF	TGTGCCAGCAGACGTAGAGGTGTCGGGGGTGGGGAAAAACTGTTTTTT
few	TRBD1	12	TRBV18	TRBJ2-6	CASRGQADVLTF	TGTGCCAGCCGAGGACAGGCCGACGTCCTGACTTTC
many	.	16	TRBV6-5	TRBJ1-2	CASSYHRLNGYYGYTF	TGTGCCAGCAGTTACCATAGGCTCAATGGGTACTATGGCTACACCTTC
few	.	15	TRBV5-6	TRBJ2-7	CASNSPLVGGREQYF	TGTGCCAGCAACTCTCCCTTGGTGGGGGGCCGCGAGCAGTACTTC
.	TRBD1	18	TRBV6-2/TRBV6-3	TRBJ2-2	CASSYGPGQAWSNGELFF	TGTGCCAGCAGTTACGGCCCTGGACAGGCCTGGAGTAACGGGGAGCTGTTTTTT
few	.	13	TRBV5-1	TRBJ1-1	CASSGVGRTEAFF	TGCGCCAGCAGTGGGGTAGGAAGGACTGAAGCTTTCTTT
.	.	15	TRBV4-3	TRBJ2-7	CASSQGGGGSYEQYF	TGCGCCAGCAGCCAGGGCGGCGGAGGGTCCTACGAGCAGTACTTC
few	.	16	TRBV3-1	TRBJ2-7	CASSQERALAIYEQYF	TGTGCCAGCAGCCAAGAACGCGCCTTAGCAATCTACGAGCAGTACTTC
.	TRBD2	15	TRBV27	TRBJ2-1	CASSLLAGGRNEQFF	TGTGCCAGCAGTTTATTAGCGGGGGGGCGGAATGAGCAGTTCTTC
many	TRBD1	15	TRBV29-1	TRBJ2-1	CSVEDLTGMINEQFF	TGCAGCGTTGAAGACTTGACAGGGATGATCAATGAGCAGTTCTTC
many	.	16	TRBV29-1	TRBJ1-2	CSVEKASAAANYGYTF	TGCAGCGTTGAAAAGGCCTCCGCGGCAGCTAACTATGGCTACACCTTC
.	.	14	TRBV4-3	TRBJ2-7	CASSLGREPYEQYF	TGCGCCAGCAGCCTGGGCAGGGAACCATACGAGCAGTACTTC
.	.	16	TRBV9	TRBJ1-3	CASSAGVQGTGNTINF	TGTGCCAGCAGCGCAGGGGTCCAGGGTACTGGAAACACCATAAATTTT
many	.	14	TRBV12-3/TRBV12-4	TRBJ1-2	CASSLTLGGYGYTF	TGTGCCAGCAGTTTAACTTTAGGCGGCTATGGCTACACCTTC
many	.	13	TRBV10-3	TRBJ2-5	CAISETAEETQYF	TGTGCCATCAGTGAAACAGCTGAGGAGACCCAGTACTTC
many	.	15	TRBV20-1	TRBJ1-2	CSARDRYRTNYGYTF	TGCAGTGCTAGGGATAGGTACAGAACCAACTATGGCTACACCTTC
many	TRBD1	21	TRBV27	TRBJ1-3	CASSPLIPGQGALLSRGTIYF	TGTGCCAGCAGCCCCCTCATCCCGGGACAGGGGGCGCTTTTGTCTCGCGGGACCATATATTTT
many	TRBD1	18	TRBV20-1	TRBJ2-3	CSAVPTYPRGPMTDTQYF	TGCAGTGCTGTCCCAACCTACCCAAGGGGGCCGATGACAGATACGCAGTATTTT
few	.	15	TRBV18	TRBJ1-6	CASQAIEVTNSPLHF	TGTGCCAGCCAGGCCATCGAGGTAACTAATTCACCCCTCCACTTT
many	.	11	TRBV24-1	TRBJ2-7	CATRELYEQYF	TGTGCCACCAGAGAGCTCTACGAGCAGTACTTC
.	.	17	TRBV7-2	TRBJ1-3	CASSRRRPGVSGNTIYF	TGTGCCAGCAGCCGGAGGAGGCCGGGGGTCTCTGGAAACACCATATATTTT
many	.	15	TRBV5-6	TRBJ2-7	CASSLGAAHLPEQYF	TGTGCCAGCAGCTTGGGGGCAGCCCACCTCCCGGAGCAGTACTTC
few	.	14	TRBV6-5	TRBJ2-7	CASSKQTGTYEQYF	TGTGCCAGCAGTAAGCAGACAGGCACCTACGAGCAGTACTTC
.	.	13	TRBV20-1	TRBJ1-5	CSVEGKSNQPQHF	TGCAGTGTCGAGGGGAAGAGCAATCAGCCCCAGCATTTT
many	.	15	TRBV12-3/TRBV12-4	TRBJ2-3	CASRAEGQGADTQYF	TGTGCCAGCAGGGCCGAGGGCCAAGGGGCAGATACGCAGTATTTT
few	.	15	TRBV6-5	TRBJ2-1	CASSPQGETYNEQFF	TGTGCCAGCAGTCCACAGGGCGAGACCTACAATGAGCAGTTCTTC
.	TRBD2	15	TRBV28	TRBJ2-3	CASGQRGAVTDTQYF	TGTGCCAGCGGCCAGCGGGGGGCCGTCACAGATACGCAGTATTTT
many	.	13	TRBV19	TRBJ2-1	CASLRVAYNEQFF	TGTGCCAGTCTGAGGGTCGCTTACAATGAGCAGTTCTTC
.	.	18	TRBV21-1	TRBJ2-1	CASSAQGADVRSYNEQFF	TGTGCCAGCAGCGCCCAAGGGGCCGACGTTCGCTCCTACAATGAGCAGTTCTTC
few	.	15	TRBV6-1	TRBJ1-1	CASSEGPWRNTEAFF	TGTGCCAGCAGTGAAGGGCCCTGGCGGAATACTGAAGCTTTCTTT
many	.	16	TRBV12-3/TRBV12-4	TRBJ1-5	CASSFWAVEDNQPQHF	TGTGCCAGCAGTTTTTGGGCCGTTGAGGACAATCAGCCCCAGCATTTT
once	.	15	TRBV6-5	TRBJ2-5	CASRLNSGAGETQYF	TGTGCCAGCAGGCTAAACAGCGGTGCCGGGGAGACCCAGTACTTC
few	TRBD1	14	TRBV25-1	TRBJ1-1	CASSEGTGRWGAFF	TGTGCCAGCAGTGAAGGGACAGGAAGATGGGGAGCTTTCTTT
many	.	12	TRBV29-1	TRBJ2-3	CSVEGGTDTQYF	TGCAGCGTTGAAGGCGGCACAGATACGCAGTATTTT
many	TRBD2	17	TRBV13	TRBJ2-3	CASSLVTGGTSTDTQYF	TGTGCCAGCAGCTTGGTCACCGGGGGGACTAGCACAGATACGCAGTATTTT
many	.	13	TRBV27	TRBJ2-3	CASSFEGPDTQYF	TGTGCCAGCAGTTTTGAGGGGCCAGATACGCAGTATTTT
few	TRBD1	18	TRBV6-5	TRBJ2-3	CASSYYARQGAYTDTQYF	TGTGCCAGCAGTTACTATGCACGGCAGGGGGCTTACACAGATACGCAGTATTTT
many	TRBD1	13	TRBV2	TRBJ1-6	CASYRDRGLRGSF	TGTGCCAGTTACCGGGACAGGGGTCTACGGGGGAGTTTT
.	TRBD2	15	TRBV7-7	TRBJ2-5	CASSLVAGAQETQYF	TGTGCCAGCAGCTTAGTAGCGGGGGCCCAAGAGACCCAGTACTTC
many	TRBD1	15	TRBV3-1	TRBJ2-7	CASSQGGTGAHEQYF	TGTGCCAGCAGCCAAGGAGGGACAGGGGCCCACGAGCAGTACTTC